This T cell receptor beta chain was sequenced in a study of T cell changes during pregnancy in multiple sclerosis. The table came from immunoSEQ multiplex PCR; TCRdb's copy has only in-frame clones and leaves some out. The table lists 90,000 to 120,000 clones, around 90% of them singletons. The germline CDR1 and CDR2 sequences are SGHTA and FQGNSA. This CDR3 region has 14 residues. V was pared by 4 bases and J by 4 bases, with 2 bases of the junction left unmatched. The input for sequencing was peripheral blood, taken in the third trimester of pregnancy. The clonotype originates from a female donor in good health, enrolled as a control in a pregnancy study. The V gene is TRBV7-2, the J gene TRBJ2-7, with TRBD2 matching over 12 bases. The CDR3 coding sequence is TGTGCCAGCAGCTCTAGCGGGGGGGCGTACGAGCAGTACTTC. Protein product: CASSSSGGAYEQYF.